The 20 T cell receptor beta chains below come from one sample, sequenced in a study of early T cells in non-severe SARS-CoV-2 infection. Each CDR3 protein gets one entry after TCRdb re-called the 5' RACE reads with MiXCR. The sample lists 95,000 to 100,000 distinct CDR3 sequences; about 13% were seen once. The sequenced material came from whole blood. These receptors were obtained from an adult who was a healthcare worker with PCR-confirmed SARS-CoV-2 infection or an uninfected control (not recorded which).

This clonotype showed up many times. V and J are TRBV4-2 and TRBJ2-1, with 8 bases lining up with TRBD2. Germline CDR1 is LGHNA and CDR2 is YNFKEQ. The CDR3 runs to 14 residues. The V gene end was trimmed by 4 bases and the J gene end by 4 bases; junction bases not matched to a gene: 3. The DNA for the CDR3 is TGTGCCAGCAGCCGAACTAGCGGATACAATGAGCAGTTCTTC. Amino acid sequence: CASSRTSGYNEQFF.

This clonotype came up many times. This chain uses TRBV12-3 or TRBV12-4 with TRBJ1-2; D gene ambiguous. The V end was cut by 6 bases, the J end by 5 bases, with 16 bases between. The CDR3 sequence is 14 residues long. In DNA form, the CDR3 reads TGTGCCAGCAGCCCGGATACTCGCGGTTATGGCTACACCTTC. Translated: CASSPDTRGYGYTF.

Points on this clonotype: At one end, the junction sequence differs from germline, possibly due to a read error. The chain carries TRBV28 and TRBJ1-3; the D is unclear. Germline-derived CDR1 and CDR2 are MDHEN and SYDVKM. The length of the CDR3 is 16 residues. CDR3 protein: CASSSLTGRSENTIYF. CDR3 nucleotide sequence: TGTGCCAGCAGTTCCCTCACGGGCCGCTCTGAAAACACCATATATTTT.

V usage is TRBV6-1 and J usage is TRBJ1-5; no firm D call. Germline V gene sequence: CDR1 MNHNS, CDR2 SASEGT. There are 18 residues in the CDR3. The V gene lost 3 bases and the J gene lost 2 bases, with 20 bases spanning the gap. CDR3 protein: CASSDLRHNPGGNQPQHF. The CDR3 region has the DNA TGTGCCAGCAGTGATCTCAGGCACAACCCCGGCGGCAATCAGCCCCAGCATTTT.

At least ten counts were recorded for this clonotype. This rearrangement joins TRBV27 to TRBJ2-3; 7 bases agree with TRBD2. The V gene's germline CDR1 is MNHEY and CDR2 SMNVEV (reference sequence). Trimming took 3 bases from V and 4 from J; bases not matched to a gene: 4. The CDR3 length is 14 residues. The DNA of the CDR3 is TGTGCCAGCAGTTTGAGCGGGGTTTCAGATACGCAGTATTTT. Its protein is CASSLSGVSDTQYF.

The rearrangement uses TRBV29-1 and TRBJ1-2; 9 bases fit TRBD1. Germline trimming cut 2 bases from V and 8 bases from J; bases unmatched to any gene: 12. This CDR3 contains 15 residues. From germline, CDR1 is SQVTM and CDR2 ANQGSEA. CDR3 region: CSVEPHGTGREGYTF. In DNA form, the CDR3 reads TGCAGCGTTGAACCACACGGGACAGGGAGAGAGGGCTACACCTTC.

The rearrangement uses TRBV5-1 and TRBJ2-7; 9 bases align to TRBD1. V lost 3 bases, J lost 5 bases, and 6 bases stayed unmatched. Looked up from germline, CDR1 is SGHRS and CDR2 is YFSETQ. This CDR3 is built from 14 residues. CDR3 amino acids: CASSYDRGGDEQYF. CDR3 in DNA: TGCGCCAGCAGCTACGACAGGGGGGGAGACGAGCAGTACTTC.

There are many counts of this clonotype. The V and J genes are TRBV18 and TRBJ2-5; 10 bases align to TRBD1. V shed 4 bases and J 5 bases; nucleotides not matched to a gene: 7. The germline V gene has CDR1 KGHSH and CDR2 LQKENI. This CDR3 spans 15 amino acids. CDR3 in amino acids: CASSRDRGQEETQYF. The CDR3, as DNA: TGTGCCAGCTCACGCGACAGGGGGCAGGAGGAGACCCAGTACTTC.

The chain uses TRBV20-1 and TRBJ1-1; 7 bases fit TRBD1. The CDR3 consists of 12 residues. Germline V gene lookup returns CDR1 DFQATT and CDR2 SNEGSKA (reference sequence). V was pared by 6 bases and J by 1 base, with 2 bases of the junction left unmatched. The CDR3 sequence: CSAGQPNTEAFF. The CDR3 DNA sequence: TGCAGTGCGGGACAGCCGAACACTGAAGCTTTCTTT.

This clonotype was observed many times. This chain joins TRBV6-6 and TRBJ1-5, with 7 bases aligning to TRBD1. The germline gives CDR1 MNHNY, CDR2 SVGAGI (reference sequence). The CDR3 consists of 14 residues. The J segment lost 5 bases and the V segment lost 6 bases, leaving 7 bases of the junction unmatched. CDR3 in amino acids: CASRPGQIDQPQHF. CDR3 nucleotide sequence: TGTGCCAGCAGGCCGGGACAGATCGATCAGCCCCAGCATTTT.

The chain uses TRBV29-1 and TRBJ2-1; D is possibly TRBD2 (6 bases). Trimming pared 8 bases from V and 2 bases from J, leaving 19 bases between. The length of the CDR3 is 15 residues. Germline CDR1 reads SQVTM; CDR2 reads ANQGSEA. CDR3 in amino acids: CSPRGGATTYNEQFF. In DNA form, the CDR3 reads TGCAGCCCACGGGGCGGGGCGACGACCTACAATGAGCAGTTCTTC.

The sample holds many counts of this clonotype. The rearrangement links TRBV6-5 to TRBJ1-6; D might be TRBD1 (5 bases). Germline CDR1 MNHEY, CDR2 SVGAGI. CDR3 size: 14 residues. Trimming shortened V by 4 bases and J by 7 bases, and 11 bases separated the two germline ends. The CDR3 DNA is TGTGCCAGCAGTTTCCAGGGAGTGAATTCACCCCTCCACTTT. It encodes CASSFQGVNSPLHF.

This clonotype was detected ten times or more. The CDR3 region is CASSLGVRGNEQYF. The CDR3 nucleotides read TGTGCCAGCAGTTTAGGGGTGAGGGGAAACGAGCAGTACTTC. The gene calls are TRBV12-3 or TRBV12-4 and TRBJ2-7; D may correspond to TRBD1 or TRBD2 (5 bases each). The V gene lost 1 base and the J gene lost 5 bases, with 12 bases spanning the gap. The CDR3 is 14 amino acids.

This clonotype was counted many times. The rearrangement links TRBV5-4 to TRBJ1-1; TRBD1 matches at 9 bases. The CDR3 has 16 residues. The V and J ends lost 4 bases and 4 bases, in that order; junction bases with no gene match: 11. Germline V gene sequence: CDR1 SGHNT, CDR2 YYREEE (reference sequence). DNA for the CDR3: TGTGCCAGCAGCCCTTCCACCGGGACAGGGAGCACTGAAGCTTTCTTT. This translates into CASSPSTGTGSTEAFF.

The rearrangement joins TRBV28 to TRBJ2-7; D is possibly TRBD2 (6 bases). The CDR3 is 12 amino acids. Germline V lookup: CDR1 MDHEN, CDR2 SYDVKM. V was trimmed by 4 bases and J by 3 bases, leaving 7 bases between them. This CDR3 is CASSSGVYEQYF. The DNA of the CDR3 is TGTGCCAGCAGTTCGGGGGTCTACGAGCAGTACTTC.

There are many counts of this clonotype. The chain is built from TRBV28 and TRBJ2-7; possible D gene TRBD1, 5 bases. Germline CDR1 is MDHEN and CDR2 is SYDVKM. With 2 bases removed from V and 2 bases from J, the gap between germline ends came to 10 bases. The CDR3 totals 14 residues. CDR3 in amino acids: CASSLGAGTYEQYF. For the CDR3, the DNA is TGTGCCAGCAGTTTAGGGGCAGGTACCTACGAGCAGTACTTC.

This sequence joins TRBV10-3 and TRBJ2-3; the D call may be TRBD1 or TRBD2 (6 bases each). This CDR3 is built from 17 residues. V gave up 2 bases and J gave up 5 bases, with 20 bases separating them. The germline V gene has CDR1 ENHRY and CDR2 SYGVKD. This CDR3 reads CAISEPGAGNLGDTQYF. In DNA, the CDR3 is TGTGCCATCAGTGAGCCGGGGGCGGGGAACCTAGGAGATACGCAGTATTTT.

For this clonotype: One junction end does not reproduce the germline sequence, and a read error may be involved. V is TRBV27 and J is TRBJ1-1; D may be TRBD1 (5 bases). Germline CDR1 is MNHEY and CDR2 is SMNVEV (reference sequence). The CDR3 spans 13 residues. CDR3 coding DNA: TGTGCCAGCAGTTTATCGGTTTCAGGGTCCGCTCTCTTT. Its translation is CASSLSVSGSALF.

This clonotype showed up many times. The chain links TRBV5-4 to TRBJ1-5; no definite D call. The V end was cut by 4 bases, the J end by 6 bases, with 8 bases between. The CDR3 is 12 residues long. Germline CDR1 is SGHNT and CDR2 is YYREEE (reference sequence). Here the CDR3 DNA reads TGTGCCAGCAGCCCGGAAGGTCAGCCCCAGCATTTT. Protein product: CASSPEGQPQHF.

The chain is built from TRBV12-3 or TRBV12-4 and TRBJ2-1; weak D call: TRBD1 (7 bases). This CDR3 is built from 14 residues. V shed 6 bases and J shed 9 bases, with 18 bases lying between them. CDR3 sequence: CASSPRRGQFEQFF. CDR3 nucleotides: TGTGCCAGCAGCCCCAGGCGGGGACAGTTTGAGCAGTTCTTC.